Shown below are 2 T cell receptor beta chains from a single sample sequenced in a study of CD8 T cells in Susac syndrome. An input of about 0.45 to 1 ug of RNA was subjected to reverse transcription using random hexamers. TCRdb recomputed calls from the immunoSEQ multiplex PCR reads with MiXCR, one row per CDR3 protein. The profile shows 120,000 or so distinct CDR3 sequences, 94% of them singletons. Sequenced material: CD4+ T cells from PBMCs. Every receptor here comes from a human donor with multiple sclerosis.

The gene calls are TRBV6-5 and TRBJ1-2, with D perhaps matching TRBD1 (6 bases). CDR1 and CDR2 from the germline V gene are MNHEY and SVGAGI. Trimming pared 2 bases from V and 7 bases from J, leaving 11 bases between. This CDR3 comprises 13 residues. The CDR3 reads CASSYAGAGGYTF. The CDR3 DNA follows: TGTGCCAGCAGTTACGCAGGGGCCGGTGGCTACACCTTC.

This chain connects TRBV7-8 to TRBJ2-3; 8 bases agree with TRBD1. Trimming took 4 bases from V and 6 from J; bases not matched to a gene: 6. The CDR3 is 14 residues long. The germline CDR1 and CDR2 sequences are SGHVS and FQNEAQ. CDR3 DNA: TGTGCCAGCAGCTCGGACAGGGTAGTGGATACGCAGTATTTT. Its protein product is CASSSDRVVDTQYF.